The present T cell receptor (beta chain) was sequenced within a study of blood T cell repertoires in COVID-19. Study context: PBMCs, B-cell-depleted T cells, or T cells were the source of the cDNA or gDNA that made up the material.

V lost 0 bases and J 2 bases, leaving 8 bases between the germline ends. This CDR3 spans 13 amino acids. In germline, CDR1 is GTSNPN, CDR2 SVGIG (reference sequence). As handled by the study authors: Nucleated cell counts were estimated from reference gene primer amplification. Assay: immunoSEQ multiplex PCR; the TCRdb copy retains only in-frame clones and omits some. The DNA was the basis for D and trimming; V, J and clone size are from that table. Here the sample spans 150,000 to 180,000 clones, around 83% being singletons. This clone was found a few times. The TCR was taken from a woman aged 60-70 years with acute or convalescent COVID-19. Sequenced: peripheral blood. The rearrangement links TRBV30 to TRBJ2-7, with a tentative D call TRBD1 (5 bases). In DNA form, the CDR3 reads TGTGCCTGGAGTGTAGGGGCAGCCTACGAGCAGTACTTC. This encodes CAWSVGAAYEQYF.